Following are 17 T cell receptor beta chains from one sample sequenced in a study of blood T cell repertoires in COVID-19 (dated by TCRdb to the early 2020s). Library creation used the immunoSEQ multiplex PCR assay. Held by TCRdb, this immuneACCESS table contains in-frame sequences only and omits some clones. Under half of the omission traces to an unresolved V gene where checked; the cause of the rest is unknown. The sample has roughly 330,000 clones on record, 86% of them singletons. More than 9% of the sample lies in the top ten. The sample was PBMCs or T cells enriched from blood (not recorded which). Every receptor here comes from a woman younger than 35 who had recovered from COVID-19.

The V gene is TRBV18, the J gene TRBJ2-2; TRBD2 agrees at 9 bases. This CDR3 is 16 amino acids long. CDR1 and CDR2 (germline): KGHSH, LQKENI. Trimming cost V 0 bases and J 3 bases; bases outside gene matches: 2. This CDR3 is CASSPPSGGHTGELFF. The CDR3, as DNA: TGTGCCAGCTCACCACCCAGCGGGGGGCACACCGGGGAGCTGTTTTTT.

The rearrangement joins TRBV5-4 to TRBJ2-3, with 13 bases fitting TRBD2. The germline CDR1 and CDR2 sequences are SGHNT and YYREEE (reference sequence). After removal of 4 bases from V and 2 bases from J, the junction contained 7 bases not matched to a gene. The CDR3 is 17 amino acids. The CDR3 region is CASSLWTSGGTTDTQYF. As DNA, the CDR3 is TGTGCCAGCAGCCTTTGGACTAGCGGGGGAACCACAGATACGCAGTATTTT.

This rearrangement joins TRBV4-1 to TRBJ2-7; unclear D gene. Trimming took 0 bases from V and 8 from J, leaving 14 bases between them. Germline CDR1 MGHRA, CDR2 YSYEKL. This CDR3 has 14 residues. CDR3 nucleotides: TGCGCCAGCAGCCAAGAGCAGGTAATTACGAAGCAGTACTTC. Encoded protein: CASSQEQVITKQYF.

The chain has TRBV3-1 (or the pseudogene TRBV3-2) and TRBJ2-1; TRBD1 matches at 7 bases. Trimming took 4 bases from V and 0 from J; bases not matched to a gene: 3. The CDR3 consists of 15 residues. Germline V gene data show CDR1 as LGHDT and CDR2 as YNNKEL (reference sequence). As DNA, the CDR3 is TGTGCCAGCAGCCGCACAGGGGTCTCCTACAATGAGCAGTTCTTC. Amino acid sequence: CASSRTGVSYNEQFF.

The chain links TRBV4-2 to TRBJ2-6; D possibly corresponds to TRBD1 (5 bases). CDR3 length: 18 residues. Germline CDR1 is LGHNA and CDR2 is YNFKEQ. Trimming stripped 4 bases from V and 0 bases from J, with 16 bases between. CDR3: CASSPSTRVGSGANVLTF. The CDR3 DNA is TGTGCCAGCAGCCCTTCAACCAGGGTGGGCTCTGGGGCCAACGTCCTGACTTTC.

The chain carries TRBV5-1 and TRBJ1-4; D remains unclear. The V end lost 4 bases, the J end lost 5 bases, and 9 bases lay between the germline ends. This CDR3 has 13 amino acids. Germline CDR1 and CDR2: SGHRS and YFSETQ. CDR3 sequence (DNA): TGCGCCAGCAGCCCGGGAGAGAATGAAAAACTGTTTTTT. The encoded protein is CASSPGENEKLFF.

The DNA of the CDR3 is TGTGCCAGCAGTTCTACAGGGGGCGGAAATGAAAAACTGTTTTTT. It codes for CASSSTGGGNEKLFF. The chain employs TRBV28 and TRBJ1-4; TRBD1 aligns across 9 bases. J was trimmed by 5 bases and V by 4 bases; bases with no gene match: 5. The CDR3 runs 15 residues. The germline gives CDR1 MDHEN, CDR2 SYDVKM.

DNA for the CDR3: TGTGCCAGTAGGCCCGGGACAAGCTTTGATAGTGGCTACACCTTC. Protein sequence: CASRPGTSFDSGYTF. The chain joins TRBV6-6 to TRBJ1-2, with D perhaps matching TRBD1 (6 bases). The CDR3 is 15 amino acids. In germline, CDR1 is MNHNY, CDR2 SVGAGI (reference sequence). V was clipped by 9 bases and J by 7 bases, with 24 bases between them.

There are a few counts of this clone. The rearrangement joins TRBV7-8 to TRBJ1-4; 9 bases align to TRBD1. V lost 4 bases, J lost 0 bases, and 3 bases stayed unmatched. This CDR3 is built from 16 residues. Per the germline V gene, CDR1 is SGHVS and CDR2 is FQNEAQ. CDR3 residues: CASSSGQGSTNEKLFF. As DNA, the CDR3 is TGTGCCAGCAGCTCCGGACAGGGGTCAACTAATGAAAAACTGTTTTTT.

This rearrangement joins TRBV7-8 to TRBJ1-4; D perhaps matches TRBD1 (5 bases). Germline assignment: CDR1 SGHVS and CDR2 FQNEAQ. The CDR3 is made up of 17 amino acids. V was trimmed by 3 bases and J by 8 bases, leaving 22 bases between them. CDR3 in DNA: TGTGCCAGCAGCTTCACGGGAGGGACCTCGGCAGGGGAAAAACTGTTTTTT. Translating gives CASSFTGGTSAGEKLFF.

This clone has just one count. The chain links TRBV3-1 (or the pseudogene TRBV3-2) to TRBJ2-1; the match to TRBD2 covers 9 bases. Trimming cost V 5 bases and J 9 bases; bases outside gene matches: 5. Germline CDR1 reads LGHDT; CDR2 reads YNNKEL (reference sequence). The CDR3 runs 13 residues. The CDR3 sequence: CASSLSGGREQFF. In DNA form, the CDR3 reads TGTGCCAGCAGCTTGAGCGGGGGGCGTGAGCAGTTCTTC.

V usage is TRBV5-6 and J usage is TRBJ2-7; 10 bases align to TRBD1. Germline V lookup: CDR1 SGHDT, CDR2 YYEEEE. J gave up 1 base and V 7 bases, and 2 bases lay outside the gene matches. This CDR3 spans 13 amino acids. The CDR3 coding sequence is TGTGCCAGCGGGACAGGGGTTTCCTACGAGCAGTACTTC. It is translated as CASGTGVSYEQYF.

This clone was picked up one time. This sample also contains other DNA sequences that code for the same CDR3. The J gene is TRBJ2-1, the V gene TRBV27; 11 bases are shared with TRBD1. The CDR3 spans 14 residues. V trimming: 5 bases; J trimming: 6 bases; junction bases outside the gene matches: 3. Germline CDR1 MNHEY, CDR2 SMNVEV (reference sequence). CDR3 residues: CASSLGQGGNEQFF. The CDR3, as DNA: TGTGCCAGCAGTCTGGGACAGGGGGGCAATGAGCAGTTCTTC.

The chain employs TRBV9 and TRBJ2-3; 9 bases agree with TRBD2. CDR1 and CDR2 (germline): SGDLS, YYNGEE. V shed 3 bases, J shed 2 bases, and the junction held 10 bases outside the gene matches. The CDR3 runs to 17 residues. The CDR3 here is CASSAQTGTSFTDTQYF. In DNA form, the CDR3 reads TGTGCCAGCAGCGCCCAGACCGGGACTAGCTTCACAGATACGCAGTATTTT.

This chain connects TRBV9 to TRBJ2-7; D ambiguous. From germline, CDR1 is SGDLS and CDR2 YYNGEE. The CDR3 is 13 amino acids. With 3 bases removed from V and 1 base from J, the gap between germline ends came to 8 bases. The CDR3 sequence: CASSDPVSYEQYF. The DNA for the CDR3 is TGTGCCAGCAGCGATCCTGTGTCCTACGAGCAGTACTTC.

V gene TRBV12-3 or TRBV12-4 combines with J gene TRBJ1-2, with a tentative D call TRBD1 (5 bases). The V end lost 3 bases, the J end lost 6 bases, and 11 bases lay between the germline ends. The CDR3 length is 13 residues. CDR3 loop: CASSFGTRDGYTF. CDR3 sequence (DNA): TGTGCCAGCAGTTTCGGCACCAGGGATGGCTACACCTTC.

A few counts support this clone. CDR3 coding DNA: TGTGCCAGCTCACCCGGACAAGGGAGGGGAAACACCATATATTTT. It encodes CASSPGQGRGNTIYF. The genes are TRBV18 and TRBJ1-3, with a possible D match to TRBD1 (5 bases). Germline CDR1 reads KGHSH; CDR2 reads LQKENI. CDR3 size: 15 residues. V dropped 3 bases and J dropped 4 bases, with 13 bases sitting between them.